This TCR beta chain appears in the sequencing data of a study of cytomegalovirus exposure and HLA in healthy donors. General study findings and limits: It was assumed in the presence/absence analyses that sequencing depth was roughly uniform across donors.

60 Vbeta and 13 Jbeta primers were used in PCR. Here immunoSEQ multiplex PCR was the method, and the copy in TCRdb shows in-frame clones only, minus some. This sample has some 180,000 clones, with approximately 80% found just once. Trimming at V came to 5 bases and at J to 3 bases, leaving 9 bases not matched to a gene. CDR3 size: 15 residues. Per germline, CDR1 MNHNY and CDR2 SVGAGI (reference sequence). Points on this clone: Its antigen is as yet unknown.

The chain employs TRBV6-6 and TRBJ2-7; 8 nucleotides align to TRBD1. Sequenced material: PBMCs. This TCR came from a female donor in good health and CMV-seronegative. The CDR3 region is CASSQEDRALYEQYF. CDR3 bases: TGTGCCAGCAGTCAAGAGGACAGGGCACTCTACGAGCAGTACTTC.